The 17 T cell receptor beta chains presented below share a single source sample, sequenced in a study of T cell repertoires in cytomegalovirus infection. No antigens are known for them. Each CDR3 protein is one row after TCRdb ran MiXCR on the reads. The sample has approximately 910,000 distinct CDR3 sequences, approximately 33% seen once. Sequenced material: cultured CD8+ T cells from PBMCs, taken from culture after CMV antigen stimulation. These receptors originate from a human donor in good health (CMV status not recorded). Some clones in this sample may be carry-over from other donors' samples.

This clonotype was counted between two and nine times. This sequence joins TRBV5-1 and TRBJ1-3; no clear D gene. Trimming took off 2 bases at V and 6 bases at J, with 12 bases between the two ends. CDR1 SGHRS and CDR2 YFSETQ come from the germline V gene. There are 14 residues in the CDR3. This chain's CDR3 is CASSFRSLENTIYF. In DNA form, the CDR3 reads TGCGCCAGCAGCTTTCGGTCTTTGGAAAACACCATATATTTT.

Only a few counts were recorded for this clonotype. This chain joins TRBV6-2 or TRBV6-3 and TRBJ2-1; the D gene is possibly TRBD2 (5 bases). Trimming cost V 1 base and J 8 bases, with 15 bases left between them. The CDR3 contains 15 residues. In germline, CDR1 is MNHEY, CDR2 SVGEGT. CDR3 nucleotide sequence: TGTGCCAGCAGTTACTTGGGAGAAGTTTACGATGAGCAGTTCTTC. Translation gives CASSYLGEVYDEQFF.

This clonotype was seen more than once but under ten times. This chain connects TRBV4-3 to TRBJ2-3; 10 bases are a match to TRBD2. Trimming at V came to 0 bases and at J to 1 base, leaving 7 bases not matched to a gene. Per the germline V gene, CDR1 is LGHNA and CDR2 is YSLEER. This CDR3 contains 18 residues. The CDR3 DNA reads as TGCGCCAGCAGCCAAGATATATTTCTAGCGGGAGGCACAGATACGCAGTATTTT. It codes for CASSQDIFLAGGTDTQYF.

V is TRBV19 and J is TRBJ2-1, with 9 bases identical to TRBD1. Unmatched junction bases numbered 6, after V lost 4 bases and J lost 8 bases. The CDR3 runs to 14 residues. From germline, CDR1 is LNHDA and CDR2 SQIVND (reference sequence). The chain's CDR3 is CASSTGQGFDEQFF. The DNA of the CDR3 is TGTGCCAGTAGTACGGGACAGGGATTTGATGAGCAGTTCTTC.

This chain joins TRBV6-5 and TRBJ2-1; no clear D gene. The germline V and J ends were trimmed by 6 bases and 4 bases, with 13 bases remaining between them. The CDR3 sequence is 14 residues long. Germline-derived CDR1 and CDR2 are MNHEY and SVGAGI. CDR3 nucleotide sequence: TGTGCCAGCAGCCGTACCGACGGGTACAATGAGCAGTTCTTC. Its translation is CASSRTDGYNEQFF.

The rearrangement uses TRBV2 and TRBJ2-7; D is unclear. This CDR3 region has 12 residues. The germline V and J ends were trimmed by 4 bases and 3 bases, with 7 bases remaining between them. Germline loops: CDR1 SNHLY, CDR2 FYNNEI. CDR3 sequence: CASSAKGYEQYF. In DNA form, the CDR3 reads TGTGCCAGCAGTGCAAAGGGCTACGAGCAGTACTTC.

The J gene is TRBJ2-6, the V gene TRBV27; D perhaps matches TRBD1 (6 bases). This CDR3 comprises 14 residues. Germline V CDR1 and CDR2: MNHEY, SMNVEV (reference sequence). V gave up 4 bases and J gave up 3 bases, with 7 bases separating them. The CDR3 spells CASSWGLGANVLTF. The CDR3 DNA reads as TGTGCCAGCAGTTGGGGGCTTGGGGCCAACGTCCTGACTTTC.

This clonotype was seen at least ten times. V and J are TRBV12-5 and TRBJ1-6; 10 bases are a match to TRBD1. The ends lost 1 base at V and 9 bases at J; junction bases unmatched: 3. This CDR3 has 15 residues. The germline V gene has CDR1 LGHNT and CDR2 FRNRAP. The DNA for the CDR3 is TGTGCTAGTGGTTTGGGGGGACAGGGGACTTCACCCCTCCACTTT. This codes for CASGLGGQGTSPLHF. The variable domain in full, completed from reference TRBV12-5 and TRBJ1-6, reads DARVTQTPRHKVTEMGQEVTMRCQPILGHNTVFWYRQTMMQGLELLAYFRNRAPLDDSGMPKDRFSAEMPDATLATLKIQPSEPRDSAVYFCASGLGGQGTSPLHFGNGTRLTVT.

The CDR3 loop is CASSQDWASGLRGNEQFF. The DNA for the CDR3 is TGCGCCAGCAGCCAAGATTGGGCTTCGGGACTGCGAGGGAATGAGCAGTTCTTC. The rearrangement uses TRBV4-3 and TRBJ2-1; D might be TRBD2 (6 bases). Germline lookup yields CDR1 LGHNA and CDR2 YSLEER. Trimming took 0 bases from V and 7 from J, leaving 22 bases between them. This CDR3 comprises 18 residues.

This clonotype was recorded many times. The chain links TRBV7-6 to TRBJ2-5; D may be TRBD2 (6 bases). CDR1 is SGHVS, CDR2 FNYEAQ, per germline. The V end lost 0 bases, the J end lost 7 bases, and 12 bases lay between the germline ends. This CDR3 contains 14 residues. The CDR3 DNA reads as TGTGCCAGCAGCTTAGCGGGACTGGTGGGGACCCAGTACTTC. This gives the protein CASSLAGLVGTQYF.

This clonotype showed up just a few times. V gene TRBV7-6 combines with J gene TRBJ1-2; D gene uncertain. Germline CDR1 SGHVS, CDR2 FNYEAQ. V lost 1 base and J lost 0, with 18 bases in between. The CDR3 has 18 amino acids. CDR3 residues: CASSLDPWREGTNYGYTF. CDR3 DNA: TGTGCCAGCAGCTTAGACCCATGGAGGGAGGGCACTAACTATGGCTACACCTTC.

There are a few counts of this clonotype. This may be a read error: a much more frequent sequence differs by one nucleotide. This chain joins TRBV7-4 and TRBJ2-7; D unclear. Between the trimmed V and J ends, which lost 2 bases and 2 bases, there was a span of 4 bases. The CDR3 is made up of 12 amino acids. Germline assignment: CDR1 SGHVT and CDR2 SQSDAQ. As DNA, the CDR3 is TGTGCCAGCAGCTTAATTCCCTACGAGCAGTACGTC. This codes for CASSLIPYEQYV.

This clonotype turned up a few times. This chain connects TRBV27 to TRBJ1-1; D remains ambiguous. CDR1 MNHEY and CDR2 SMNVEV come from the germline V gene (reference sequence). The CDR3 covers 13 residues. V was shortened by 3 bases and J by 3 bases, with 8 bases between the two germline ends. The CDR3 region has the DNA TGTGCCAGCAGTTTCGTCACGGACACTGAAGCTTTCTTT. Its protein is CASSFVTDTEAFF.

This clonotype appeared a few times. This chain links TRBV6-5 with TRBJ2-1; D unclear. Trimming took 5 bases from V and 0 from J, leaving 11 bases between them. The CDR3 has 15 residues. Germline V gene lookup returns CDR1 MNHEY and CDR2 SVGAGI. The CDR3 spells CASSPSISSYNEQFF. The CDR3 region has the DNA TGTGCCAGCAGTCCCTCTATAAGCTCCTACAATGAGCAGTTCTTC.

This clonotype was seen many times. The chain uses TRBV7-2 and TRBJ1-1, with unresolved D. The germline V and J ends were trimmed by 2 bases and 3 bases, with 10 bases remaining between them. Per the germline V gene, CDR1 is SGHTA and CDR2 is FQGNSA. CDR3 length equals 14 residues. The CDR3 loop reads CASSLQAGDTEAFF. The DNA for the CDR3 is TGTGCCAGCAGCTTACAGGCCGGGGACACTGAAGCTTTCTTT.

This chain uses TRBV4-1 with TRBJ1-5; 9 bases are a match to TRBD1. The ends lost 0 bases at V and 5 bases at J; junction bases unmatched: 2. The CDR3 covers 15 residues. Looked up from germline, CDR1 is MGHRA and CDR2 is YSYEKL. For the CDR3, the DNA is TGCGCCAGCAGCCAAGATGGGACAGGGTATCAGCCCCAGCATTTT. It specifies CASSQDGTGYQPQHF.

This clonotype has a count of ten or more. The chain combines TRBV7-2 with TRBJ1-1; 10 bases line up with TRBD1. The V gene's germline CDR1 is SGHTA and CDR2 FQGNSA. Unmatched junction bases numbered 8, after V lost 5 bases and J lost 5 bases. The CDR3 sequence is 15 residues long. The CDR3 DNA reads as TGTGCCAGCAGCCCTAACGGACAGGGGGTTACTGAAGCTTTCTTT. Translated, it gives CASSPNGQGVTEAFF.